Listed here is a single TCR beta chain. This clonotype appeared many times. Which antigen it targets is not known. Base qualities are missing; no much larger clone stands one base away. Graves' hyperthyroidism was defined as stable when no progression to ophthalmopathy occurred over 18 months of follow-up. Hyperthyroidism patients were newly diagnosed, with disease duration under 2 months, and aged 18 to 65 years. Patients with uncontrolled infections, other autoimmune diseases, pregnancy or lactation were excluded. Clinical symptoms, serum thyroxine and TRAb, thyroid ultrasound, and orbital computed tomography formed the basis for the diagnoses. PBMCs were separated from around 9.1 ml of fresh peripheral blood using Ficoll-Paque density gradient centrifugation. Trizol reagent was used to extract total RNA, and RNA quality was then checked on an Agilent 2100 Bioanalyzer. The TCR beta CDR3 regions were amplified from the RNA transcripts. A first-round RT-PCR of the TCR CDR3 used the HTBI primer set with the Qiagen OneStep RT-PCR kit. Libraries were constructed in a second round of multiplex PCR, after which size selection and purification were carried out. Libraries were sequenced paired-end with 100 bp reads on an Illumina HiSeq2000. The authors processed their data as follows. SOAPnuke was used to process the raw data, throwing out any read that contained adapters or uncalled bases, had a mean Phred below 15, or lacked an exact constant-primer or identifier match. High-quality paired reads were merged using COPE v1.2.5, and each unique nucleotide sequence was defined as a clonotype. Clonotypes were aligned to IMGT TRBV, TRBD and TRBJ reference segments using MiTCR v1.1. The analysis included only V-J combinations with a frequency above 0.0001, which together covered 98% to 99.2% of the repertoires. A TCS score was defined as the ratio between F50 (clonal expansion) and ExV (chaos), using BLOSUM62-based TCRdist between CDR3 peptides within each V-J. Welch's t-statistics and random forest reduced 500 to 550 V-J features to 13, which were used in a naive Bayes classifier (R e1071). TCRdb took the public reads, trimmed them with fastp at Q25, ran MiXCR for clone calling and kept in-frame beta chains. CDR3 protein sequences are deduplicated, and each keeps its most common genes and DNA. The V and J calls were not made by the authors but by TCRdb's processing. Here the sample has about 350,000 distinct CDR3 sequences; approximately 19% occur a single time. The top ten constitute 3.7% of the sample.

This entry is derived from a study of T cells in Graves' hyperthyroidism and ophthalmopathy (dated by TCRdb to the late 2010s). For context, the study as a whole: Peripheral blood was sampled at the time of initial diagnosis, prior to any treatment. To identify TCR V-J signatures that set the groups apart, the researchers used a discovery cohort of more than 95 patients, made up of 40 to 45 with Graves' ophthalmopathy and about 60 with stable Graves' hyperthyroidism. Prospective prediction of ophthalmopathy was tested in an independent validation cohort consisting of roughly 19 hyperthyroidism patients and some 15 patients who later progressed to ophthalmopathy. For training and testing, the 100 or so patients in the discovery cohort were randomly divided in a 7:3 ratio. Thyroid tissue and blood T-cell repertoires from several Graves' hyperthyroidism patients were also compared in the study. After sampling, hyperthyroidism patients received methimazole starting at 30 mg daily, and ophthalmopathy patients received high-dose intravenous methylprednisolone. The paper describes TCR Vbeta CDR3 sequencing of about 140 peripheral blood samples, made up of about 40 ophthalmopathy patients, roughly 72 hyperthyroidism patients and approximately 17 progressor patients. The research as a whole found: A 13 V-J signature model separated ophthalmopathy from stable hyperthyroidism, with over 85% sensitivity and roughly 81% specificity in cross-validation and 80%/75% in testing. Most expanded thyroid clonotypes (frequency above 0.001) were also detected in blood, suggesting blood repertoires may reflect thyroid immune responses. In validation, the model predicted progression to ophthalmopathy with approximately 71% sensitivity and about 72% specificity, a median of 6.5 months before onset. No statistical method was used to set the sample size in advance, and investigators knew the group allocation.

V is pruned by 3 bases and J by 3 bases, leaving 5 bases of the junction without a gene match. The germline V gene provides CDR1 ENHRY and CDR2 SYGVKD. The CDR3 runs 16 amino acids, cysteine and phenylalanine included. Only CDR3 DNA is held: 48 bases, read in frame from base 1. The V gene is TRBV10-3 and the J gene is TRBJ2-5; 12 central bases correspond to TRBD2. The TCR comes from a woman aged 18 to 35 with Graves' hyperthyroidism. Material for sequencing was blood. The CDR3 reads CAISDLLAGGEETQYF. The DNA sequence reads TGTGCCATCAGTGACTTACTAGCGGGGGGTGAAGAGACCCAGTACTTC.